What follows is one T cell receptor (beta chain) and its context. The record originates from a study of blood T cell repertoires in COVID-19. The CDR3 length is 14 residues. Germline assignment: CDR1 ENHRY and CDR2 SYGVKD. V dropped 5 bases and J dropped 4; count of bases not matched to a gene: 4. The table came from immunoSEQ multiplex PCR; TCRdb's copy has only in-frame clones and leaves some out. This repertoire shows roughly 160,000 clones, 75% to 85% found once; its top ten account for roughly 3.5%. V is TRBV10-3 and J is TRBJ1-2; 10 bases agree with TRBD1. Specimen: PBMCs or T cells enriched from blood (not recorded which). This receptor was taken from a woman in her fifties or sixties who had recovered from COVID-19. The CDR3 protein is CAISSDRGAYGYTF. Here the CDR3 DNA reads TGTGCCATCAGTTCGGACAGGGGGGCCTATGGCTACACCTTC.